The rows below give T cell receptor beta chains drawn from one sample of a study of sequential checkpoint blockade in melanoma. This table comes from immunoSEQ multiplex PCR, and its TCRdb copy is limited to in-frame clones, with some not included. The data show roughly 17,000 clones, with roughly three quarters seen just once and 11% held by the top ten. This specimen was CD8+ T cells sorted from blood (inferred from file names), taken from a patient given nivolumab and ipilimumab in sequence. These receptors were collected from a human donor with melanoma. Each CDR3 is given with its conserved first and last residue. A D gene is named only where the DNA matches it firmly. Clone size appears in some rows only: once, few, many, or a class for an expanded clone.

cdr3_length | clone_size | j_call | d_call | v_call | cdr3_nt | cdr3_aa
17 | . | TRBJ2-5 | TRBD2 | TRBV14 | TGTGCCAGCAGCCAAGGGAGAAGCGGGAGGGGGCAAGAGACCCAGTACTTC | CASSQGRSGRGQETQYF
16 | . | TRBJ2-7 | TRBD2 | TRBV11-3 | TGTGCCAGCAGCTCCAGGGCTAGCGGTATCTCCTACGAGCAGTACTTC | CASSSRASGISYEQYF
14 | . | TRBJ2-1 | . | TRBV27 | TGTGCCAGCAGTTTCCTTGACCCGGGTGGCGAGCAGTTCTTC | CASSFLDPGGEQFF
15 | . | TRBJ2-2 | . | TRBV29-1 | TGCAGCGCACTCCGGGACACTCATCCTCCGGGGGAGCTGTTTTTT | CSALRDTHPPGELFF
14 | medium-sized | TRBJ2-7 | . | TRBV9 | TGTGCCAGCAGCGTCGCGGACAGCGACAACGAGCAGTACTTC | CASSVADSDNEQYF
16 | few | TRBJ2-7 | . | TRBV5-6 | TGTGCCAGCAGCTTGTCTGACAGGCCCGCCTCCTACGAGCAGTACTTC | CASSLSDRPASYEQYF
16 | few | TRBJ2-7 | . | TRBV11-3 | TGTGCCAGCAGCTTAGATGATCCCATACTCTCCTACGAGCAGTACTTC | CASSLDDPILSYEQYF
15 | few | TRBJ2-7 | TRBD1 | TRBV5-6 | TGTGCCAGCAGTGAACCGGGACAGGGTACGTACGAGCAGTACTTC | CASSEPGQGTYEQYF
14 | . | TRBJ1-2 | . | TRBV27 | TGTGCCAGCAGCTCTGGGGGGGGTCTCTATGGCTACACCTTC | CASSSGGGLYGYTF
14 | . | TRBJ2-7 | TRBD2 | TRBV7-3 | TGTGCCAGCAGCTTAAATGGGGGGGCCTACGAGCAGTACTTC | CASSLNGGAYEQYF
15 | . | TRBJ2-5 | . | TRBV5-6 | TGTGCCAGCAGCTCACCAGGGGAACGGCAAGAGACCCAGTACTTC | CASSSPGERQETQYF
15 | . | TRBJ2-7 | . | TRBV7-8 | TGTGCCAGCAGCTTACAAGGGAGATCAGCCTACGAGCAGTACTTC | CASSLQGRSAYEQYF
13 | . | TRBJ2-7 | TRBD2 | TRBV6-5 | TGTGCCAGCAGTCCGGGAGGGCAAAACGAGCAGTACTTC | CASSPGGQNEQYF
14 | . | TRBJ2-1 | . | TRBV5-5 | TGTGCCAGCAGCTTGTTGGGCGGGCTCAATGAGCAGTTCTTC | CASSLLGGLNEQFF
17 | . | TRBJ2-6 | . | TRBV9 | TGTGCCAGCAGCGGGGGGCCCAGGCTTGGTGGGGCCAACGTCCTGACTTTC | CASSGGPRLGGANVLTF
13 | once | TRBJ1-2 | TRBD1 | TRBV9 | TGTGCCAGCAGCGTAGGACAGGGGAACGGCTACACCTTC | CASSVGQGNGYTF
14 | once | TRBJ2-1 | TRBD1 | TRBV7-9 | TGTGCCAGCCCCAGAGGACAGGGGATAGATGAGCAGTTCTTC | CASPRGQGIDEQFF
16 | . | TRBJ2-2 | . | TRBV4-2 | TGTGCCAGCAGCCATCGGCCAGGGAAGGGAACCGGGGAGCTGTTTTTT | CASSHRPGKGTGELFF
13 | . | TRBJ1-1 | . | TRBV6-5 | TGTGCCAGCAGTTACTCAGGCGGGACTGAAGCTTTCTTT | CASSYSGGTEAFF
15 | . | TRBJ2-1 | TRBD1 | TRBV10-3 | TGTGCCATCAGCTGGGACAGCGAAGCCTACAATGAGCAGTTCTTC | CAISWDSEAYNEQFF
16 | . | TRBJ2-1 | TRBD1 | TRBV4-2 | TGTGCCAGCAGCCAAGACGGCCAGGGGGACCCCGATGAGCAGTTCTTC | CASSQDGQGDPDEQFF
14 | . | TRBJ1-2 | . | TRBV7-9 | TGTGCCAGCAGCCTAACTCTACTTAACTATGGCTACACCTTC | CASSLTLLNYGYTF
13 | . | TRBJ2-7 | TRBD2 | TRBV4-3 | TGCGCCAGCAGCCCCCACGGGAGGGACGAGCAGTACTTC | CASSPHGRDEQYF
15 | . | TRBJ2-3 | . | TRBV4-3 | TGCGCCAGCATACGGGACTTGGGGGGCACAGATACGCAGTATTTT | CASIRDLGGTDTQYF
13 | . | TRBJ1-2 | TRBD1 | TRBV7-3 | TGTGCCAGCAGCTCGGGACAGAACTATGGCTACACCTTC | CASSSGQNYGYTF
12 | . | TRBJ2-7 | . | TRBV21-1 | TGTGCCAGCAACTTTTTCCGGGACACCGGGTACTTC | CASNFFRDTGYF
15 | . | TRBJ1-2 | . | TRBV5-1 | TGCGCCAGCAGCTCTACGCCCGTGTCGGGTTATGGCTACACCTTC | CASSSTPVSGYGYTF
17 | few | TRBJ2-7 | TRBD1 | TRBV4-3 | TGCGCCAGCAGCCAAGGAACCCGGGACAGCCTTTCCTACGAGCAGTACTTC | CASSQGTRDSLSYEQYF
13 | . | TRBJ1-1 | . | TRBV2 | TGTGCCAGCAGTGAAAGCTTGAACACTGAAGCTTTCTTT | CASSESLNTEAFF
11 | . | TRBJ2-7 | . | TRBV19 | TGTGCCAGTAGGGCAGGGCACGAGCAGTACTTC | CASRAGHEQYF
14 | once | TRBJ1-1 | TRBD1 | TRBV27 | TGTGCCAGCAACCTGAACAGGGGAGGCACTGAAGCTTTCTTT | CASNLNRGGTEAFF
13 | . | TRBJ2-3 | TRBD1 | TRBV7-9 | TGTGCCAGCAGCTTAGGGGCAGGGGGTACGCAGTATTTT | CASSLGAGGTQYF
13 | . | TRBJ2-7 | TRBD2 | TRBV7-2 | TGTGCCAGCAGCTTGGGACTAGCCTACGAGCAGTACTTC | CASSLGLAYEQYF
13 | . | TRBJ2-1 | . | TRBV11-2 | TGTGCCAGCAGCTTAGATATTCTCGATGAGCAGTTCTTC | CASSLDILDEQFF
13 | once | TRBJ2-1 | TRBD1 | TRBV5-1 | TGCGCCAGCAGCACATGGACAGGCAATGAGCAGTTCTTC | CASSTWTGNEQFF
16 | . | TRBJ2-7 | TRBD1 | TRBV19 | TGTGCCAGTAGTATAGATCCTAGGACAGGACCCTACGAGCAGTACTTC | CASSIDPRTGPYEQYF
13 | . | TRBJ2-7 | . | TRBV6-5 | TGTGCCAGCAGTTTTCTTCTGTCCTACGAGCAGTACTTC | CASSFLLSYEQYF
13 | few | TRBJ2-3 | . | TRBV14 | TGTGCCAGCAGCTATGGCCCCACAGATACGCAGTATTTT | CASSYGPTDTQYF
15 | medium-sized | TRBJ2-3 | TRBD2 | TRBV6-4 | TGTGCCAGCAGTCCTAGCGGGGGAACCACAGATACGCAGTATTTT | CASSPSGGTTDTQYF
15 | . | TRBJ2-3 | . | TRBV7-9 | TGTGCCAGCAGCTTAGTAGGGGTTTCCACAGATACGCAGTATTTT | CASSLVGVSTDTQYF
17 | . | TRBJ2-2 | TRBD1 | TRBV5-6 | TGTGCCAGCAGCAATCCGGACAGGCTGACGAACACCGGGGAGCTGTTTTTT | CASSNPDRLTNTGELFF
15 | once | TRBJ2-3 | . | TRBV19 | TGTGCCAGTAGTGTTCTTCCGATTCTAGGAGAGACGCAGTATTTT | CASSVLPILGETQYF
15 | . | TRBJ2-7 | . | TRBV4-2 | TGTGCCAGCAGCCAAGGAGGTCACCCTTCCTACGAGCAGTACTTC | CASSQGGHPSYEQYF
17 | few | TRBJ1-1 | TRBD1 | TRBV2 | TGTGCCAGCAGTGAACCCGACAGGGGAAGGAGGGACACTGAAGCTTTCTTT | CASSEPDRGRRDTEAFF
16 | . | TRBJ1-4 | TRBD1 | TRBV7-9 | TGTGCCAGCAGCTTACCATGGACAGGGGTTAATGAAAAACTGTTTTTT | CASSLPWTGVNEKLFF
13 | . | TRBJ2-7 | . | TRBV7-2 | TGTGCCAGCAGTCAGACAGGATCCTACGAGCAGTACTTC | CASSQTGSYEQYF
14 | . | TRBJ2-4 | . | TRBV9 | TGTGCCAGCAGCGAGCACGGGGAAAGGAGCATTCAGTACTTC | CASSEHGERSIQYF
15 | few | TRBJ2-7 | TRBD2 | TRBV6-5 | TGTGCCAGCAGTTACTCTCTAGCGGGATTCGATGAGCAGTACTTC | CASSYSLAGFDEQYF
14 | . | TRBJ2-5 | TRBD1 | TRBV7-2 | TGTGCCAGCAGCCTCACAGGGGACAAAGAGACCCAGTACTTC | CASSLTGDKETQYF
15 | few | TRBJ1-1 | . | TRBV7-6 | TGTGCCAGCAGCTTCGGGGGGGGCATGAACACTGAAGCTTTCTTT | CASSFGGGMNTEAFF